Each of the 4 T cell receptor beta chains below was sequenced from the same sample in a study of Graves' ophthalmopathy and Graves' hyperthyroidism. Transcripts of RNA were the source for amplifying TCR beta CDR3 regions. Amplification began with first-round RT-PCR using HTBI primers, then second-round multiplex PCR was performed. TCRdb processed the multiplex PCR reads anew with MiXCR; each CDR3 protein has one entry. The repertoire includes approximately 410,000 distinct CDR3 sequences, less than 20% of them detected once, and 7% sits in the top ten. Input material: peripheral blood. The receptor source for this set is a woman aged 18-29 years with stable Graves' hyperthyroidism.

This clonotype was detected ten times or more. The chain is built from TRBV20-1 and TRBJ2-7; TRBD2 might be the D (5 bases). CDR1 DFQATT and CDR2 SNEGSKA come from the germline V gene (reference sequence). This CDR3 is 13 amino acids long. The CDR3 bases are TGCTCTATCCCCGGAATCCATGGGAGCGAGCAGTACTTC. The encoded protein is CSIPGIHGSEQYF.

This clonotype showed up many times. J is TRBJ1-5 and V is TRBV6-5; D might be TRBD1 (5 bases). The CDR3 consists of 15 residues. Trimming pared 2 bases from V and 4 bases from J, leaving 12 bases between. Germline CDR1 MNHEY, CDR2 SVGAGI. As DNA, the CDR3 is TGTGCCAGCAGTTACGCCGCGGACACAAATCAGCCCCAGCATTTT. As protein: CASSYAADTNQPQHF.

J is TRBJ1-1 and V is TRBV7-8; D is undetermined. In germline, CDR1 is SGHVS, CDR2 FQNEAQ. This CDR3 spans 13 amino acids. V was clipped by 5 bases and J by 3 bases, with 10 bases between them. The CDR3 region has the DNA TGTGCCAGCAGCGGGTTCGGGGACACTGAAGCTTTCTTT. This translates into CASSGFGDTEAFF.

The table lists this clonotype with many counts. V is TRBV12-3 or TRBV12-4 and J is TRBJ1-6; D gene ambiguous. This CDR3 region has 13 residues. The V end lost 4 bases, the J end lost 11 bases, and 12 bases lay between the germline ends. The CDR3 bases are TGTGCCAGCAGTTACCAGGTGCGGACACCCCTCCACTTT. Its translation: CASSYQVRTPLHF.